This TCR beta chain was profiled in a study of cytomegalovirus exposure and HLA in healthy donors. At the level of the study: Among several hundred genotyped donors, roughly 81% fell in the Caucasian-associated ancestry cluster. Study outcomes and limitations: When the data were analyzed later, several of the most significant clusters appeared to be linked to common viral pathogens.

Details on this clone: Its target is unknown. Compared with germline, one end of the junction differs, possibly owing to a read error.

The length of the CDR3 is 13 residues. Germline V gives CDR1 SEHNR, CDR2 FQNEAQ (reference sequence). Researchers ran the PCR with 60 Vbeta and 13 Jbeta primers. The table came from immunoSEQ multiplex PCR; TCRdb's copy has only in-frame clones and leaves some out. Of about 170,000 clones listed, about 88% are singletons. This clonotype was sampled from a man aged 25 to 40 in good health and CMV-seropositive. The sample taken for sequencing was PBMCs. The chain recombines TRBV7-9 with TRBJ1-2; possibly TRBD1 for D (6 bases). CDR3 nucleotides: TGTTCCAGCAGCTCCGGGGGGGGGCGTGGCTACACCTTC. This codes for CSSSSGGGRGYTF.